These 2 T cell receptor beta chains came from one sample sequenced in a study of blood T cell repertoires in COVID-19 (dated by TCRdb to the early 2020s). Library creation used the immunoSEQ multiplex PCR assay. The immuneACCESS repertoire file appears here via TCRdb, limited to in-frame rearrangements. These files lack a portion of the clones; in checked studies, under half of the deficit traces to unresolved V genes, and the cause of the others is not known. The sample records approximately 410,000 clones, 86% of which are singletons. The leading ten clones occupy about 1.5% of the sample. What was sequenced was peripheral blood. The receptor source for this set is a woman between 25 and 40 years old with active or convalescent COVID-19.

The count of this clone is one. The rearrangement joins TRBV13 to TRBJ2-2; 10 nucleotides align to TRBD1. Looked up from germline, CDR1 is PRHDT and CDR2 is FYEKMQ (reference sequence). The CDR3 spans 16 residues. J lost 4 bases, V lost 3 bases, and 5 bases had no gene match. CDR3 sequence reads: CASSFAGTGVTGELFF. The CDR3 bases are TGTGCCAGCAGCTTCGCCGGGACAGGGGTCACCGGGGAGCTGTTTTTT.

The chain employs TRBV27 and TRBJ1-2; TRBD1 matches at 8 bases. V lost 5 bases and J lost 9; bases outside the gene matches: 11. This CDR3 contains 14 residues. Germline CDR1 is MNHEY and CDR2 is SMNVEV (reference sequence). The CDR3 reads CASSPSPDRASYTF. CDR3 DNA sequence: TGTGCCAGCAGTCCCTCCCCGGACAGGGCGAGCTACACCTTC.